These T cell receptor beta chains were read from a single sample in a study of T cell responses to AZD1222 COVID-19 vaccine. Libraries were prepared by immunoSEQ multiplex PCR; TCRdb keeps only in-frame clonotypes and omits some of them. The sample lists more than 150,000 clones, approximately 86% occurring once. The sample consisted of peripheral blood, taken after recovery from COVID-19. These receptors were obtained from an adult who had recovered from COVID-19. The CDR3 runs from the conserved cysteine through the conserved F or W. The order of the fields is CDR3 protein, CDR3 DNA, V gene, D gene, clone size, J gene. A D gene is named only where the DNA matches it firmly. Some rows have no size entry. The others give once, few or many, or a class for an expanded clone.

cdr3_aa: CASSILQGAGRTEAFF
cdr3_nt: TGTGCCAGTAGTATTTTACAGGGGGCGGGTCGAACTGAAGCTTTCTTT
v_call: TRBV19
d_call: TRBD1
clone_size: .
j_call: TRBJ1-1

cdr3_aa: CASSRRDRDQPQHF
cdr3_nt: TGTGCCAGCAGTCGCCGGGACAGGGATCAGCCCCAGCATTTT
v_call: TRBV6-2/TRBV6-3
d_call: TRBD1
clone_size: .
j_call: TRBJ1-5

cdr3_aa: CASRGEWTNEKLFF
cdr3_nt: TGTGCCAGCAGGGGGGAATGGACTAATGAAAAACTGTTTTTT
v_call: TRBV28
d_call: .
clone_size: .
j_call: TRBJ1-4

cdr3_aa: CASSLEMTGWGSGANVLTF
cdr3_nt: TGTGCCAGCAGCTTGGAAATGACAGGGTGGGGATCTGGGGCCAACGTCCTGACTTTC
v_call: TRBV5-4
d_call: TRBD1
clone_size: .
j_call: TRBJ2-6

cdr3_aa: CASSQTQGSEAFF
cdr3_nt: TGTGCCAGCAGCCAAACTCAGGGATCTGAAGCTTTCTTT
v_call: TRBV6-1
d_call: .
clone_size: .
j_call: TRBJ1-1

cdr3_aa: CSAERDTQYF
cdr3_nt: TGCAGTGCAGAAAGAGATACGCAGTATTTT
v_call: TRBV20-1
d_call: .
clone_size: .
j_call: TRBJ2-3

cdr3_aa: CASSQVRGGRGDEQFF
cdr3_nt: TGTGCCAGCAGCCAAGTTCGGGGGGGGAGGGGGGATGAGCAGTTCTTC
v_call: TRBV3-1/TRBV3-2
d_call: TRBD2
clone_size: .
j_call: TRBJ2-1

cdr3_aa: CASSPTGGDTEAFF
cdr3_nt: TGTGCCAGCTCACCTACTGGGGGGGACACTGAAGCTTTCTTT
v_call: TRBV18
d_call: .
clone_size: once
j_call: TRBJ1-1

cdr3_aa: CASSFLAGTGPQETQYF
cdr3_nt: TGTGCCAGCAGTTTTCTCGCCGGGACAGGGCCTCAAGAGACCCAGTACTTC
v_call: TRBV27
d_call: TRBD1
clone_size: .
j_call: TRBJ2-5

cdr3_aa: CASSPKIGQGLGSYTF
cdr3_nt: TGTGCCAGCTCGCCAAAGATCGGACAGGGCCTAGGAAGCTACACCTTC
v_call: TRBV18
d_call: TRBD1
clone_size: .
j_call: TRBJ1-2

cdr3_aa: CSVDRDYGYTF
cdr3_nt: TGCAGCGTCGACAGGGATTATGGCTACACCTTC
v_call: TRBV29-1
d_call: TRBD1
clone_size: .
j_call: TRBJ1-2

cdr3_aa: CASSSTGGIAFF
cdr3_nt: TGTGCCAGCAGCTCGACGGGGGGGATAGCTTTCTTT
v_call: TRBV7-2
d_call: .
clone_size: .
j_call: TRBJ1-1

cdr3_aa: CASSQEGQGYNEQFF
cdr3_nt: TGCGCCAGCAGCCAAGAGGGACAGGGGTACAATGAGCAGTTCTTC
v_call: TRBV4-1
d_call: TRBD1
clone_size: .
j_call: TRBJ2-1

cdr3_aa: CASSPQVGLETQYF
cdr3_nt: TGTGCCAGCAGCCCCCAGGTGGGGTTGGAGACCCAGTACTTC
v_call: TRBV7-9
d_call: .
clone_size: .
j_call: TRBJ2-5

cdr3_aa: CASSLVAGPNTEAFF
cdr3_nt: TGTGCCAGCAGCTTAGTTGCAGGGCCGAACACTGAAGCTTTCTTT
v_call: TRBV7-9
d_call: .
clone_size: .
j_call: TRBJ1-1

cdr3_aa: CASSGGSGTGLLMNTEAFF
cdr3_nt: TGTGCCAGTAGTGGAGGAAGTGGGACAGGGCTTCTCATGAACACTGAAGCTTTCTTT
v_call: TRBV19
d_call: TRBD1
clone_size: .
j_call: TRBJ1-1

cdr3_aa: CASSPISTAANYGYTF
cdr3_nt: TGTGCCAGCTCACCAATCTCCACGGCTGCTAACTATGGCTACACCTTC
v_call: TRBV18
d_call: .
clone_size: .
j_call: TRBJ1-2

cdr3_aa: CASSQDRGSNQPQHF
cdr3_nt: TGTGCCAGCAGCCAAGACAGGGGAAGCAATCAGCCCCAGCATTTT
v_call: TRBV3-1/TRBV3-2
d_call: .
clone_size: .
j_call: TRBJ1-5

cdr3_aa: CASSQDTLGTNEQFF
cdr3_nt: TGTGCCAGCAGCCAAGACACTTTAGGGACAAATGAGCAGTTCTTC
v_call: TRBV3-1/TRBV3-2
d_call: .
clone_size: .
j_call: TRBJ2-1

cdr3_aa: CASSWTNTDTQYF
cdr3_nt: TGTGCCAGCAGCTGGACTAACACAGATACGCAGTATTTT
v_call: TRBV11-2
d_call: .
clone_size: .
j_call: TRBJ2-3

cdr3_aa: CASSFGALSQPQHF
cdr3_nt: TGTGCCAGCAGTTTTGGGGCCTTGAGCCAGCCCCAGCATTTT
v_call: TRBV28
d_call: .
clone_size: .
j_call: TRBJ1-5

cdr3_aa: CASSFTQGITEAFF
cdr3_nt: TGTGCCAGCAGCTTTACACAGGGTATTACTGAAGCTTTCTTT
v_call: TRBV5-6
d_call: .
clone_size: .
j_call: TRBJ1-1

cdr3_aa: CASSFGPGQGLPQHF
cdr3_nt: TGTGCCAGCAGCTTTGGCCCGGGACAGGGGTTACCCCAGCATTTT
v_call: TRBV7-2
d_call: TRBD1
clone_size: few
j_call: TRBJ1-5

cdr3_aa: CASSLVRGGREQYF
cdr3_nt: TGTGCCAGCAGCTTGGTCCGGGGGGGAAGGGAGCAGTACTTC
v_call: TRBV5-4
d_call: TRBD2
clone_size: .
j_call: TRBJ2-7

cdr3_aa: CASSVGRNTEAFF
cdr3_nt: TGCGCCAGCAGCGTAGGAAGAAACACTGAAGCTTTCTTT
v_call: TRBV5-1
d_call: .
clone_size: .
j_call: TRBJ1-1

cdr3_aa: CASSLAGSMFF
cdr3_nt: TGTGCCAGCAGTTTAGCAGGGAGTATGTTTTTT
v_call: TRBV28
d_call: .
clone_size: .
j_call: TRBJ1-4

cdr3_aa: CASRTGPSYNEQFF
cdr3_nt: TGCGCCAGCAGAACAGGACCTTCCTACAATGAGCAGTTCTTC
v_call: TRBV5-1
d_call: .
clone_size: .
j_call: TRBJ2-1

cdr3_aa: CASSLEGQGIYGYTF
cdr3_nt: TGTGCCAGCAGCTTAGAGGGACAGGGTATCTATGGCTACACCTTC
v_call: TRBV7-8
d_call: TRBD1
clone_size: .
j_call: TRBJ1-2

cdr3_aa: CASSLGPGLPLSYNEQFF
cdr3_nt: TGTGCCAGCAGCTTAGGTCCGGGACTTCCTCTCTCCTACAATGAGCAGTTCTTC
v_call: TRBV11-3
d_call: .
clone_size: .
j_call: TRBJ2-1

cdr3_aa: CASSAPDTQYF
cdr3_nt: TGTGCCAGCAGTGCCCCAGATACGCAGTATTTT
v_call: TRBV2
d_call: .
clone_size: .
j_call: TRBJ2-3

cdr3_aa: CASSDGVGETQYF
cdr3_nt: TGTGCCAGCAGTGACGGGGTCGGAGAGACCCAGTACTTC
v_call: TRBV2
d_call: .
clone_size: .
j_call: TRBJ2-5

cdr3_aa: CASSLSPANEKLFF
cdr3_nt: TGTGCCAGCAGCTTATCACCTGCAAATGAAAAACTGTTTTTT
v_call: TRBV7-8
d_call: .
clone_size: .
j_call: TRBJ1-4

cdr3_aa: CASSLDGGGYTF
cdr3_nt: TGCGCCAGCAGCTTGGATGGGGGTGGCTACACCTTC
v_call: TRBV5-1
d_call: .
clone_size: .
j_call: TRBJ1-2

cdr3_aa: CASSVAGIAGSSYNEQFF
cdr3_nt: TGTGCCAGCAGCGTAGCAGGGATAGCGGGGAGCTCCTACAATGAGCAGTTCTTC
v_call: TRBV9
d_call: TRBD2
clone_size: .
j_call: TRBJ2-1

cdr3_aa: CASSLVVGSTYNEQFF
cdr3_nt: TGTGCCAGCAGCTTAGTGGTGGGGTCAACCTACAATGAGCAGTTCTTC
v_call: TRBV7-2
d_call: .
clone_size: .
j_call: TRBJ2-1

cdr3_aa: CASSLIGLAGQETQYF
cdr3_nt: TGTGCCAGCAGCCTTATAGGACTAGCGGGCCAAGAGACCCAGTACTTC
v_call: TRBV4-2
d_call: TRBD2
clone_size: .
j_call: TRBJ2-5

cdr3_aa: CASRGSSGYEQYF
cdr3_nt: TGTGCCAGCAGAGGGAGTAGTGGCTACGAGCAGTACTTC
v_call: TRBV12-3/TRBV12-4
d_call: .
clone_size: once
j_call: TRBJ2-7

cdr3_aa: CASSELTEQYF
cdr3_nt: TGTGCCAGCAGTGAACTGACCGAGCAGTACTTC
v_call: TRBV2
d_call: .
clone_size: .
j_call: TRBJ2-7

cdr3_aa: CASSLAGRAGYTF
cdr3_nt: TGCGCCAGCAGCTTGGCCGGGAGAGCGGGCTACACCTTC
v_call: TRBV5-1
d_call: .
clone_size: .
j_call: TRBJ1-2

cdr3_aa: CASRPGQEVYGYTF
cdr3_nt: TGTGCCAGCAGGCCGGGACAGGAAGTCTATGGCTACACCTTC
v_call: TRBV27
d_call: TRBD1
clone_size: .
j_call: TRBJ1-2

cdr3_aa: CASSSTGTHWDEQFF
cdr3_nt: TGTGCCAGCAGCTCGACCGGGACCCATTGGGATGAGCAGTTCTTC
v_call: TRBV7-8
d_call: .
clone_size: .
j_call: TRBJ2-1

cdr3_aa: CATSDPDQGPSGNTIYF
cdr3_nt: TGTGCCACCAGTGATCCTGACCAGGGCCCCTCTGGAAACACCATATATTTT
v_call: TRBV24-1
d_call: .
clone_size: .
j_call: TRBJ1-3

cdr3_aa: CASSVEWGTQYF
cdr3_nt: TGTGCCAGCAGCGTAGAATGGGGGACCCAGTACTTC
v_call: TRBV9
d_call: .
clone_size: once
j_call: TRBJ2-5

cdr3_aa: CASSPRTGAYEQYF
cdr3_nt: TGTGCCAGCAGTCCCAGGACAGGGGCCTACGAGCAGTACTTC
v_call: TRBV28
d_call: TRBD1
clone_size: .
j_call: TRBJ2-7

cdr3_aa: CASSRGRGSGKLNEQFF
cdr3_nt: TGTGCCAGCAGCCGAGGGAGGGGTAGCGGGAAACTCAATGAGCAGTTCTTC
v_call: TRBV7-3
d_call: TRBD2
clone_size: .
j_call: TRBJ2-1

cdr3_aa: CASSEGQGVTGNTIYF
cdr3_nt: TGTGCCAGCAGCGAAGGACAGGGAGTCACTGGAAACACCATATATTTT
v_call: TRBV6-4
d_call: TRBD1
clone_size: .
j_call: TRBJ1-3

cdr3_aa: CATSDVTSGDYNEQFF
cdr3_nt: TGTGCCACCAGTGACGTGACTAGCGGGGACTACAATGAGCAGTTCTTC
v_call: TRBV24-1
d_call: TRBD2
clone_size: .
j_call: TRBJ2-1

cdr3_aa: CASSYQTGGFGELFF
cdr3_nt: TGTGCCAGCAGTTATCAGACAGGGGGCTTCGGGGAGCTGTTTTTT
v_call: TRBV6-5
d_call: TRBD1
clone_size: .
j_call: TRBJ2-2